This is a list of T cell receptor beta chains from one sample in a study of a mutant IDH1 vaccine in newly diagnosed glioma. These receptors lack a known antigen. Method: immunoSEQ multiplex PCR; TCRdb's copy keeps in-frame clones and lacks some. Of roughly 60,000 clones listed, 84% were seen once; the top ten hold 3% to 4%. This material consisted of PBMCs, taken from a glioma patient whose treatment included an IDH1 peptide vaccine. These receptors all stem from a man aged 25 to 45 with glioma. The conserved cysteine and the conserved F or W are not part of the CDR3 here. The order of the fields is V gene, J gene, clone size, CDR3 protein. Not every row has a clone size; where given, it reads once, few, many or a size class.

v_gene: TRBV19
j_gene: TRBJ2-7
abundance: .
CDR3aa: ASSIGTASYEQY

v_gene: TRBV6-5
j_gene: TRBJ1-6
abundance: once
CDR3aa: ASSPNSGWNSPLH

v_gene: TRBV30
j_gene: TRBJ2-3
abundance: once
CDR3aa: AWRDWRRENTQY

v_gene: TRBV30
j_gene: TRBJ1-5
abundance: .
CDR3aa: AWSNRGDQPQH

v_gene: TRBV10-1
j_gene: TRBJ2-5
abundance: .
CDR3aa: ASSRQPTETQY

v_gene: TRBV30
j_gene: TRBJ1-6
abundance: .
CDR3aa: AWAGTNNSPLH

v_gene: TRBV14
j_gene: TRBJ2-6
abundance: .
CDR3aa: ASSGQIRGSGANVLT

v_gene: TRBV9
j_gene: TRBJ2-1
abundance: .
CDR3aa: ASSVTALSLYNEQF

v_gene: TRBV5-8
j_gene: TRBJ1-4
abundance: .
CDR3aa: ASSPFGPTNEKLF

v_gene: TRBV6-4
j_gene: .
abundance: .
CDR3aa: ARSEPYEQY

v_gene: TRBV15
j_gene: TRBJ2-5
abundance: .
CDR3aa: ATSRDRGTFSETQY

v_gene: TRBV13
j_gene: TRBJ1-3
abundance: .
CDR3aa: ASSPAGADGSSGNTIY

v_gene: TRBV30
j_gene: TRBJ2-7
abundance: .
CDR3aa: AWTWTRQDEQY

v_gene: TRBV19
j_gene: TRBJ2-1
abundance: .
CDR3aa: ASRDPRSSYNEQF

v_gene: TRBV2
j_gene: TRBJ1-1
abundance: .
CDR3aa: ASSEAHGEGTEAF

v_gene: TRBV11-2
j_gene: TRBJ2-3
abundance: .
CDR3aa: ASSPRTGTSTDTQY

v_gene: TRBV9
j_gene: TRBJ1-6
abundance: .
CDR3aa: ASSVGAQANSYNSPLH

v_gene: TRBV28
j_gene: TRBJ2-5
abundance: .
CDR3aa: ASSTQTGGQETQY

v_gene: TRBV5-5
j_gene: TRBJ1-3
abundance: .
CDR3aa: ASSLASQSSGNTIY

v_gene: TRBV7-9
j_gene: TRBJ1-1
abundance: .
CDR3aa: ASSGQADTEAF

v_gene: TRBV7-9
j_gene: TRBJ2-5
abundance: .
CDR3aa: ASSRLAGIQETQY

v_gene: TRBV28
j_gene: TRBJ2-2
abundance: few
CDR3aa: ASREKDYYTGELF

v_gene: TRBV28
j_gene: TRBJ1-2
abundance: .
CDR3aa: ASNFPSNGMYYGYT

v_gene: TRBV11-2
j_gene: TRBJ2-3
abundance: .
CDR3aa: ASSLDRATDTQY

v_gene: TRBV6-5
j_gene: TRBJ2-7
abundance: .
CDR3aa: ASSRDRTSYEQY

v_gene: TRBV5-1
j_gene: TRBJ2-7
abundance: .
CDR3aa: ASSFVVPASSYEQY

v_gene: TRBV5-1
j_gene: TRBJ2-3
abundance: .
CDR3aa: ASSRAAKISTDTQY

v_gene: TRBV2
j_gene: .
abundance: once
CDR3aa: ASKFSYEQY

v_gene: TRBV29-1
j_gene: TRBJ2-1
abundance: .
CDR3aa: SVEFRGLGNEQF

v_gene: TRBV2
j_gene: TRBJ2-3
abundance: .
CDR3aa: ASSAQGVGTQY

v_gene: TRBV4-1
j_gene: TRBJ1-6
abundance: .
CDR3aa: ASSQEPYSYNSPLH

v_gene: TRBV27
j_gene: TRBJ2-3
abundance: .
CDR3aa: ASSLSGTPGGDTQY

v_gene: TRBV7-2
j_gene: TRBJ1-1
abundance: .
CDR3aa: ASKGQTNTEAF

v_gene: TRBV28
j_gene: TRBJ2-7
abundance: .
CDR3aa: ASSSTGTSGYEQY

v_gene: TRBV19
j_gene: TRBJ1-1
abundance: .
CDR3aa: ASSNPGAGVGTEAF

v_gene: TRBV10-3
j_gene: TRBJ2-2
abundance: .
CDR3aa: AISAGEGGELF

v_gene: TRBV19
j_gene: TRBJ1-3
abundance: .
CDR3aa: ASSTSDGLSGNTIY

v_gene: TRBV11-2
j_gene: TRBJ2-7
abundance: .
CDR3aa: ASSLGFITSAY

v_gene: TRBV7-9
j_gene: TRBJ2-7
abundance: once
CDR3aa: ASSPPGFGSSYEQY

v_gene: TRBV6-5
j_gene: TRBJ1-1
abundance: .
CDR3aa: ASSYGHWATEAF

v_gene: TRBV27
j_gene: TRBJ1-6
abundance: .
CDR3aa: ASSLSLGGMASPLH

v_gene: TRBV6-4
j_gene: TRBJ2-1
abundance: .
CDR3aa: ASSVLSGSNEQF

v_gene: TRBV6-5
j_gene: TRBJ1-5
abundance: .
CDR3aa: ASSYSDGQPQH

v_gene: TRBV27
j_gene: TRBJ1-6
abundance: .
CDR3aa: ASSLIQGNSPLH

v_gene: TRBV5-8
j_gene: TRBJ1-6
abundance: .
CDR3aa: ASSLGQGASSPLH

v_gene: TRBV7-9
j_gene: TRBJ2-1
abundance: .
CDR3aa: ASSSPTSVEQF

v_gene: TRBV28
j_gene: TRBJ1-4
abundance: .
CDR3aa: ASSLQALRWKLF

v_gene: TRBV11-2
j_gene: TRBJ2-3
abundance: once
CDR3aa: ASSFSGGSTDTQY